The rows below give T cell receptor beta chains drawn from one sample of a study of blood T cell repertoires in COVID-19. Repertoires were generated with immunoSEQ multiplex PCR, while TCRdb's copy carries only in-frame clones and drops some. The table lists 130,000 to 150,000 clones, around nine tenths of them singletons. Sequencing was performed on peripheral blood. The receptors originated from a human donor in a cohort sampled during active COVID-19. CDR3s include the opening cysteine and the closing phenylalanine or tryptophan. The D gene is left open where the match is weak. Expanded clones get a size class; other rows say once, few or many, or leave the size out.

>TRBV25-1|TRBJ2-7|NA|NA
CATARDGYEQYF
TGTGCCACCGCTCGGGATGGCTACGAGCAGTACTTC
>TRBV9|TRBJ1-2|NA|TRBD1
CASSVVGQGNYGYTF
TGTGCCAGCAGCGTAGTCGGACAGGGGAACTATGGCTACACCTTC
>TRBV6-4|TRBJ2-7|NA|TRBD2
CAAKLAEGPYEQYF
TGTGCCGCCAAGCTAGCGGAGGGACCCTACGAGCAGTACTTC
>TRBV6-6|TRBJ1-2|once|TRBD1
CASSSGQGRGYTF
TGTGCCAGCAGTTCGGGACAGGGCAGAGGCTACACCTTC
>TRBV4-1|TRBJ1-1|NA|TRBD1
CASADRSPMNTEAFF
TGCGCCAGCGCGGACAGGTCTCCTATGAACACTGAAGCTTTCTTT
>TRBV7-2|TRBJ2-3|NA|TRBD2
CASSPTSANTDTQYF
TGTGCCAGCAGCCCTACTAGCGCGAACACAGATACGCAGTATTTT
>TRBV6-6|TRBJ1-2|NA|TRBD1
CASSYMGQGPGYTF
TGTGCCAGCAGTTACATGGGACAGGGGCCTGGCTACACCTTC
>TRBV7-9|TRBJ1-2|NA|NA
CASSFTRSADYGYTF
TGTGCCAGCAGTTTTACTAGGTCCGCCGACTATGGCTACACCTTC
>TRBV25-1|TRBJ2-3|once|NA
CASSEYQGGRTDTQYF
TGTGCCAGCAGTGAATATCAGGGAGGTCGCACAGATACGCAGTATTTT
>TRBV5-1|TRBJ2-1|NA|TRBD2
CASSRGSSGGNEQFF
TGCGCCAGCAGCCGGGGTTCTAGCGGGGGCAATGAGCAGTTCTTC
>TRBV7-3|TRBJ2-1|NA|TRBD1
CASSVTGQSEQFF
TGTGCCAGCAGCGTAACGGGACAGTCCGAGCAGTTCTTC
>TRBV27|TRBJ1-2|NA|NA
CASSLSPSRGYTF
TGTGCCAGCAGTTTATCTCCCTCTCGGGGCTACACCTTC
>TRBV19|TRBJ1-2|NA|NA
CASTPGGNYGYTF
TGTGCCAGTACTCCGGGGGGTAACTATGGCTACACCTTC
>TRBV14|TRBJ2-2|NA|NA
CASSPTVLAGELFF
TGTGCCAGCAGCCCGACAGTGCTTGCCGGGGAGCTGTTTTTT
>TRBV11-2|TRBJ1-5|NA|TRBD1
CASSPGTGKAGSNQPQHF
TGTGCCAGCAGCCCCGGGACAGGAAAGGCAGGAAGCAATCAGCCCCAGCATTTT
>TRBV5-1|TRBJ2-7|once|TRBD1
CASSLRGRDYEQYF
TGCGCCAGCAGCTTAAGGGGGCGAGACTACGAGCAGTACTTC